Many counts were recorded for the clone carrying this T cell receptor beta chain. Its antigen is currently unknown. The V end was cut by 2 bases, the J end by 5 bases, with 14 bases between. Germline V gives CDR1 SGHRS, CDR2 YFSETQ. This CDR3 region has 15 residues. This specimen comes from a study of T cells in Graves' hyperthyroidism and ophthalmopathy. TCR beta CDR3 region amplification was performed from RNA transcripts. The primer set for the first-round RT-PCR of the TCR CDR3 was HTBI. TCRdb itself ran the multiplex PCR reads through MiXCR, one entry per CDR3 protein. The data show fewer than 450,000 distinct CDR3 sequences, roughly 15% seen once. General study points: Within blood appeared most thyroid clonotypes that had expanded above 0.001. Before onset, by a median of about six months, the model predicted ophthalmopathy.

What was sequenced was blood. The rearrangement uses TRBV5-1 and TRBJ2-1, with D perhaps TRBD2 (6 bases). This TCR was recovered from a woman aged 60-75 years with Graves' ophthalmopathy. This CDR3 is CASSLTGDSHNEQFF. In nucleotides, the CDR3 is TGCGCCAGCAGCTTAACGGGAGACTCACACAATGAGCAGTTCTTC.